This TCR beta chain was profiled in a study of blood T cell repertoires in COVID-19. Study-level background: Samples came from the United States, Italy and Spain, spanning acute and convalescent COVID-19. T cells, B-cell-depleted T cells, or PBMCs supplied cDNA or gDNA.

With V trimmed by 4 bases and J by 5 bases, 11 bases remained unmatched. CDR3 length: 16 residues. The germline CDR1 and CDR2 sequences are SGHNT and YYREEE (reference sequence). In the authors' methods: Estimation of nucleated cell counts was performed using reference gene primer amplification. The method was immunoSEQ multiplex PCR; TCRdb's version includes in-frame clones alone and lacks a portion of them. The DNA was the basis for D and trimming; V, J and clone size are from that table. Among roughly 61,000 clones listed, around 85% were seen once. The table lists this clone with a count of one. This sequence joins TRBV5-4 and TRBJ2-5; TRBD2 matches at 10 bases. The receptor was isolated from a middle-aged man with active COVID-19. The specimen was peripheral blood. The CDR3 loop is CASSHGLAEAMETQYF. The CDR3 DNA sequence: TGTGCCAGCAGCCACGGACTAGCGGAAGCGATGGAGACCCAGTACTTC.